One sample yielded the 14 T cell receptor beta chains listed below, sequenced in a study of cytomegalovirus exposure and HLA in healthy donors. The PCR used 60 Vbeta and 13 Jbeta primers. The method was immunoSEQ multiplex PCR; TCRdb's version includes in-frame clones alone and lacks a portion of them. Of fewer than 200,000 clones in the sample, about three quarters were seen once. Sequenced: PBMCs. The receptors originated from a girl under 18 in good health and CMV-seronegative.

The chain is built from TRBV6-4 and TRBJ1-5, with a tentative D call TRBD1 (6 bases). The germline V and J ends were trimmed by 6 bases and 4 bases, with 16 bases remaining between them. CDR1 is MRHNA, CDR2 SNTAGT, per germline. The CDR3 contains 15 residues. The CDR3 DNA reads TGTGCCAGCAGCGAAGGGTTTGGGACAAATCAGCCCCAGCATTTT. It is translated as CASSEGFGTNQPQHF.

This sequence joins TRBV7-9 and TRBJ2-1, with 7 bases matching TRBD2. The CDR3 has 13 amino acids. J lost 9 bases, V lost 5 bases, and 7 bases had no gene match. Germline CDR1 is SEHNR and CDR2 is FQNEAQ (reference sequence). The CDR3 region is CASSPLWGGEQFF. CDR3 DNA: TGTGCCAGCAGCCCTTTATGGGGGGGTGAGCAGTTCTTC.

This clone was detected a few times. The chain employs TRBV27 and TRBJ1-2; the D is unclear. The ends were cut back, 5 bases at V and 4 bases at J, with 14 bases in the middle. Germline V gene lookup returns CDR1 MNHEY and CDR2 SMNVEV (reference sequence). There are 14 residues in the CDR3. The DNA of the CDR3 is TGTGCCAGCAGTCAAATAACCGGGAGCTATGGCTACACCTTC. Translating gives CASSQITGSYGYTF.

The chain employs TRBV7-9 and TRBJ2-3; 15 positions match TRBD2. V trimming: 1 base; J trimming: 5 bases; junction bases outside the gene matches: 7. The CDR3 contains 18 residues. Germline CDR1 reads SEHNR; CDR2 reads FQNEAQ (reference sequence). CDR3 sequence (DNA): TGTGCCAGCAGCTTAGGGGGACTAGCGGGGGGCCGGGGAGATACGCAGTATTTT. Its translation is CASSLGGLAGGRGDTQYF.

This clone has a single count. This chain joins TRBV12-5 and TRBJ1-5; D unclear. In germline, CDR1 is LGHNT, CDR2 FRNRAP. The CDR3 is made up of 14 amino acids. Trimming stripped 6 bases from V and 6 bases from J, with 15 bases between. Here the CDR3 reads CASGFTRLGQPQHF. The CDR3 bases are TGTGCTAGTGGGTTTACTCGCCTAGGTCAGCCCCAGCATTTT.

The rearrangement uses TRBV15 and TRBJ2-5, with D possibly matching TRBD1 (5 bases). V lost 0 bases and J 7 bases, leaving 15 bases between the germline ends. CDR1 LNHNV and CDR2 YYDKDF come from the germline V gene (reference sequence). CDR3 length equals 15 residues. CDR3 sequence: CATSRDERGVMTQYF. In DNA form, the CDR3 reads TGTGCCACCAGCAGAGATGAAAGGGGCGTCATGACCCAGTACTTC.

This clone was observed a few times. This chain links TRBV6-5 with TRBJ1-1; D uncertain. The CDR3 covers 15 residues. Germline values: CDR1 MNHEY, CDR2 SVGAGI. V lost 8 bases and J 0 bases, leaving 16 bases between the germline ends. CDR3 DNA sequence: TGTGCCAGCGTTAGTGGAAGGCGGATGAACACTGAAGCTTTCTTT. Translating gives CASVSGRRMNTEAFF.

The rearrangement uses TRBV27 and TRBJ2-7, with TRBD1 identical over 7 bases. V lost 5 bases, J lost 2 bases, and 3 bases stayed unmatched. The CDR3 is 13 amino acids. In germline, CDR1 is MNHEY, CDR2 SMNVEV (reference sequence). In DNA, the CDR3 is TGTGCCAGCAGTAAAACAGGGGCCTACGAGCAGTACTTC. Translated: CASSKTGAYEQYF.

This clone was observed once. V and J are TRBV6-1 and TRBJ1-1; TRBD1 matches at 8 bases. The CDR3 runs to 14 residues. Losses at the gene ends were 6 bases for V and 0 bases for J; bases not matched to a gene: 3. In germline, CDR1 is MNHNS, CDR2 SASEGT. The CDR3 sequence is CASRSGGMNTEAFF. The CDR3 DNA reads as TGTGCCAGCAGGTCAGGGGGCATGAACACTGAAGCTTTCTTT.

This clone turned up a few times. The V gene is TRBV6-1, the J gene TRBJ1-3; D remains ambiguous. Trimming removed 3 bases at V and 0 bases at J, with 9 bases between. CDR3 length equals 15 residues. Germline CDR1 is MNHNS and CDR2 is SASEGT. The CDR3 DNA is TGTGCCAGCAGTGACGGACTGAGCTCTGGAAACACCATATATTTT. It specifies CASSDGLSSGNTIYF.

This sequence joins TRBV19 and TRBJ2-3, with 7 bases that match TRBD1. The trim removed 1 base at V and 5 bases at J, leaving 6 bases unmatched. The CDR3 runs 15 residues. Germline lookup yields CDR1 LNHDA and CDR2 SQIVND (reference sequence). The CDR3 reads CASSIGEGARDTQYF. The CDR3, as DNA: TGTGCCAGTAGTATAGGAGAGGGGGCCCGAGATACGCAGTATTTT.

This chain connects TRBV7-6 to TRBJ1-5, with TRBD1 as a possible D gene (6 bases). The CDR3 length is 14 residues. Trimming removed 3 bases from V and 9 bases from J, with 15 bases in between. The germline V gene encodes CDR1 SGHVS and CDR2 FNYEAQ. The CDR3: CASSLGAQGRPQHF. The CDR3 DNA sequence: TGTGCCAGCAGCTTGGGGGCCCAGGGGAGGCCCCAGCATTTT.

The rearrangement joins TRBV5-1 to TRBJ1-1, with D uncertain. CDR3 length equals 15 residues. Germline lookup yields CDR1 SGHRS and CDR2 YFSETQ. With 0 bases removed from V and 4 bases from J, the gap between germline ends came to 13 bases. DNA for the CDR3: TGCGCCAGCAGCTTGGACGAGGCCGCCGGCACTGAAGCTTTCTTT. Its translation is CASSLDEAAGTEAFF.

The genes are TRBV18 and TRBJ1-2; D ambiguous. Trimming stripped 3 bases from V and 8 bases from J, with 13 bases between. The V gene's germline CDR1 is KGHSH and CDR2 LQKENI. There are 13 residues in the CDR3. CDR3 region: CASSPNDSRGYTF. The CDR3 DNA is TGTGCCAGCTCACCGAATGATTCGCGGGGCTACACCTTC.